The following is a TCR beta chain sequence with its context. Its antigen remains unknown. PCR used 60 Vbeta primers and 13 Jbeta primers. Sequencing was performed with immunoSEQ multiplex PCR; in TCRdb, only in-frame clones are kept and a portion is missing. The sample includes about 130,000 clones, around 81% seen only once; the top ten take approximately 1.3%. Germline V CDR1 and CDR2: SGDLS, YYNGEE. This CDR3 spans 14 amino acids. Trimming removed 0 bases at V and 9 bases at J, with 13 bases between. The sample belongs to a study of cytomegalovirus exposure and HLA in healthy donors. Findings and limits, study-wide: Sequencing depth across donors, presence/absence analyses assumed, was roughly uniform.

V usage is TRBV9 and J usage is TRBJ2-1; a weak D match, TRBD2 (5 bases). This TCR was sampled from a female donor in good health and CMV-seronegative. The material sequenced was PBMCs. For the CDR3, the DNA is TGTGCCAGCAGCGTAGGTGGGAGTGGTCGTGAGCAGTTCTTC. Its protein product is CASSVGGSGREQFF.